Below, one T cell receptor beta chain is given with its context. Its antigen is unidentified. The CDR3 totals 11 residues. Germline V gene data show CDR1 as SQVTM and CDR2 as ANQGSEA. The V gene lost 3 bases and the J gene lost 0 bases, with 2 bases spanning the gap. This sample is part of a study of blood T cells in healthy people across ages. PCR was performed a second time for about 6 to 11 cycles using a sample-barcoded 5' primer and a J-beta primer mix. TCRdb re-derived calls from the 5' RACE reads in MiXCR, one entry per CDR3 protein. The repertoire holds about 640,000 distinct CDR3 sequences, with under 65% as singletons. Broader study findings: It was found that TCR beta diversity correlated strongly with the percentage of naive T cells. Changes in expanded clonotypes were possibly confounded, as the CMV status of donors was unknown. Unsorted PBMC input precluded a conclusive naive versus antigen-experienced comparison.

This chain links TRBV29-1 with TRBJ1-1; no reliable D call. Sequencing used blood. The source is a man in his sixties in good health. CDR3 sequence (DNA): TGCAGCGTTGAGGTGAACACTGAAGCTTTCTTT. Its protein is CSVEVNTEAFF.